The 30 T cell receptor beta chains given below trace back to one sample, sequenced in a study of regulatory T cells in long-lasting Graves disease. Time point noted: persistent/refractory GD, antithyroid drugs over 5 years with positive TRAb. PBMCs were the source of the RNA used for TCR sequencing. Investigators prepared the TCR beta libraries by applying iRepertoire HTBI primers and Arm-PCR of CDR3 regions. TCRdb re-derived calls from the multiplex PCR reads in MiXCR, one entry per CDR3 protein. In the table there are around 430,000 distinct CDR3 sequences, approximately 23% of which are singletons. The sample here was peripheral blood mononuclear cells (PBMCs), taken when the disease was refractory, from a patient treated with antithyroid drugs. The receptors stem from a female donor with Graves disease.

This clonotype was found a few times. The V call is TRBV11-1, the J call TRBJ2-1, with 7 positions matching TRBD1. Germline V gives CDR1 SGHAT, CDR2 FQDESV (reference sequence). The CDR3 has 13 amino acids. Unmatched junction bases numbered 5, after V lost 4 bases and J lost 8 bases. The CDR3 coding sequence is TGTGCCAGCAGCTCCCAAGGGGGCGATGAGCAGTTCTTC. Protein product: CASSSQGGDEQFF.

This clonotype was detected only a few times. The V gene is TRBV24-1, the J gene TRBJ2-2; TRBD1 is a possible D gene (6 bases). Trimming removed 3 bases at V and 5 bases at J, with 18 bases between. Per germline, CDR1 KGHDR and CDR2 SFDVKD. The CDR3 contains 17 residues. As DNA, the CDR3 is TGTGCCACCAGTGATGCGTCAGGGGTTTTAGGGACCGGGGAGCTGTTTTTT. Protein: CATSDASGVLGTGELFF.

The table lists this clonotype with many counts. V usage is TRBV12-3 or TRBV12-4 and J usage is TRBJ2-2; no reliable D call. The CDR3 extends over 20 amino acids. V lost 1 base, J lost 0 bases, and 21 bases lay in between. For the CDR3, the DNA is TGTGCCAGCAGTTTAGTCCTACCTGATAGTCTATACGCGAACACCGGGGAGCTGTTTTTT. Its translation: CASSLVLPDSLYANTGELFF.

V is TRBV12-3 or TRBV12-4 and J is TRBJ2-3; TRBD1 or TRBD2 may be the D gene (6 bases each). V shed 8 bases and J shed 6 bases, with 18 bases lying between them. The CDR3 covers 14 residues. The CDR3 here is CASGTRGVADTQYF. The CDR3 nucleotides are TGTGCCAGCGGGACGAGGGGGGTCGCGGATACGCAGTATTTT.

The chain combines TRBV7-8 with TRBJ1-3; D call uncertain. The V end lost 3 bases, the J end lost 0 bases, and 15 bases lay between the germline ends. Germline CDR1 SGHVS, CDR2 FQNEAQ. The CDR3 has 17 residues. The CDR3 sequence is CASSFFWEGISGNTIYF. In DNA, the CDR3 is TGTGCCAGCAGCTTTTTCTGGGAGGGAATCTCTGGAAACACCATATATTTT.

This clonotype was observed many times. The V gene is TRBV7-2, the J gene TRBJ2-5; TRBD1 is a possible D gene (6 bases). Trimming shortened V by 4 bases and J by 4 bases, and 13 bases separated the two germline ends. Germline V gene sequence: CDR1 SGHTA, CDR2 FQGNSA. The CDR3 consists of 14 residues. The chain's CDR3 is CASSYGTSSETQYF. The CDR3 coding sequence is TGTGCCAGCAGCTACGGGACATCGTCAGAGACCCAGTACTTC.

The chain carries TRBV30 and TRBJ1-2; possible D gene TRBD1, 5 bases. The CDR3 has 15 residues. Trimming pared 2 bases from V and 8 bases from J, leaving 21 bases between. CDR1 and CDR2 (germline): GTSNPN, SVGIG (reference sequence). The CDR3 DNA reads TGTGCCTGGAGTTCCCACCACTCAGGGCGGTCAGGCTACACCTTC. Protein: CAWSSHHSGRSGYTF.

Many counts were recorded for this clonotype. The V and J genes are TRBV12-3 or TRBV12-4 and TRBJ1-2; D unresolved. The CDR3 contains 12 residues. V dropped 7 bases and J dropped 5 bases, with 11 bases sitting between them. The CDR3 is CASTLDGYGYTF. For the CDR3, the DNA is TGTGCCAGCACCCTTGATGGGTATGGCTACACCTTC.

This clonotype has ten or more counts. The CDR3 sequence is CSASGGQYEQYF. In DNA, the CDR3 is TGCAGTGCTAGTGGGGGGCAGTACGAGCAGTACTTC. V is TRBV20-1 and J is TRBJ2-7, with D possibly being TRBD1 or TRBD2 (6 bases each). The ends were cut back, 3 bases at V and 4 bases at J, with 10 bases in the middle. This CDR3 region has 12 residues. CDR1 is DFQATT, CDR2 SNEGSKA, per germline (reference sequence).

This clonotype was counted ten times or more. CDR3 residues: CSAAGPNYGYTF. CDR3 coding DNA: TGCAGTGCCGCCGGGCCTAACTATGGCTACACCTTC. The chain employs TRBV20-1 and TRBJ1-2; D is undetermined. CDR3 size: 12 residues. V gave up 6 bases and J gave up 0 bases, with 8 bases separating them. Per the germline V gene, CDR1 is DFQATT and CDR2 is SNEGSKA (reference sequence).

Many counts were recorded for this clonotype. The chain links TRBV9 to TRBJ1-4; D remains ambiguous. Trimming took off 0 bases at V and 5 bases at J, with 14 bases between the two ends. CDR1 and CDR2 (germline): SGDLS, YYNGEE. The CDR3 has 16 residues. The CDR3 nucleotides are TGTGCCAGCAGCGTAGCTGTACGGTATAGGAATGAAAAACTGTTTTTT. It encodes CASSVAVRYRNEKLFF.

The chain carries TRBV19 and TRBJ2-7; D not certain. This CDR3 is built from 13 residues. Germline CDR1 and CDR2: LNHDA and SQIVND (reference sequence). V was shortened by 3 bases and J by 7 bases, with 13 bases between the two germline ends. The CDR3 DNA is TGTGCCAGTAGTATTGCCGGCCTAGGGGAGCAGTACTTC. Its translation is CASSIAGLGEQYF.

The V call is TRBV7-2, the J call TRBJ1-1, with no clear D. This CDR3 comprises 13 residues. CDR1 and CDR2 from the germline V gene are SGHTA and FQGNSA. The V and J ends lost 6 bases and 5 bases respectively, with 13 bases between them. DNA for the CDR3: TGTGCCAGCAGACATGACTGGGGAACTGAAGCTTTCTTT. Encoded protein: CASRHDWGTEAFF. Combining the CDR3 with reference TRBV7-2 and TRBJ1-1 gives the whole variable domain GAGVSQSPSNKVTEKGKDVELRCDPISGHTALYWYRQSLGQGLEFLIYFQGNSAPDKSGLPSDRFSAERTGGSVSTLTIQRTQQEDSAVYLCASRHDWGTEAFFGQGTRLTVV.

This clonotype was detected a few times. The rearrangement uses TRBV6-1 and TRBJ1-2; D is undetermined. Germline CDR1 reads MNHNS; CDR2 reads SASEGT. Trimming left V 3 bases short and J 5 bases short, with 13 bases between. The CDR3 spans 14 residues. CDR3 nucleotides: TGTGCCAGCAGTGAGGGCAGGATGGTATATGGCTACACCTTC. It yields the protein CASSEGRMVYGYTF.

This clonotype was seen only a few times. The gene calls are TRBV20-1 and TRBJ1-1; maybe TRBD1 (6 bases). CDR3 length equals 12 residues. CDR1 DFQATT and CDR2 SNEGSKA come from the germline V gene (reference sequence). Trimming took 6 bases from V and 1 from J, leaving 9 bases between them. In nucleotides, the CDR3 is TGCAGTGCCACCAGGGGGAACACTGAAGCTTTCTTT. Its translation: CSATRGNTEAFF.

This clonotype occurred many times. The gene calls are TRBV28 and TRBJ2-7; no definite D call. The germline CDR1 and CDR2 sequences are MDHEN and SYDVKM. CDR3 length: 14 residues. V lost 4 bases to trimming and J lost 6 bases, with 16 bases between them. The CDR3 DNA is TGTGCCAGCAGTTATACCTTGGGAAGGTCCGAGCAGTACTTC. Its protein is CASSYTLGRSEQYF.

This clonotype has ten or more counts. The chain combines TRBV12-3 or TRBV12-4 with TRBJ2-7, with unresolved D. Trimming left V 5 bases short and J 6 bases short, with 14 bases between. This CDR3 has 13 residues. CDR3 protein: CASSPHGESEQYF. The CDR3 DNA reads TGTGCCAGCAGTCCCCATGGGGAATCCGAGCAGTACTTC.

In the case of this clonotype: The final CDR3 position lacks the conserved phenylalanine or tryptophan, pointing to a likely read error. The chain is built from TRBV11-2 and TRBJ1-1; D gene ambiguous. V was trimmed by 6 bases and J by 1 base, leaving 9 bases between them. This CDR3 is 13 amino acids long. CDR1 and CDR2 from the germline V gene are SGHAT and FQNNGV. This chain's CDR3 is CASSTQENTEAFL. The DNA for the CDR3 is TGTGCCAGCAGTACTCAGGAGAACACTGAAGCTTTCCTT.

The V gene is TRBV24-1, the J gene TRBJ1-6; no clear D gene. The V end was cut by 3 bases, the J end by 14 bases, with 13 bases between. Germline CDR1 reads KGHDR; CDR2 reads SFDVKD. The length of the CDR3 is 13 residues. The CDR3 nucleotides are TGTGCCACCAGTGATCCGTCAGGAGCGACCCTCCACTTT. Its protein product is CATSDPSGATLHF.

This clonotype was counted a few times. The chain has TRBV20-1 and TRBJ2-6, with 8 bases identical to TRBD1. The CDR3 totals 15 residues. Germline assignment: CDR1 DFQATT and CDR2 SNEGSKA (reference sequence). J gave up 3 bases and V 3 bases, and 4 bases lay outside the gene matches. CDR3 region: CSARPGGFGANVLTF. DNA for the CDR3: TGCAGTGCTAGGCCAGGGGGCTTTGGGGCCAACGTCCTGACTTTC.

On this clonotype itself: A far larger clone is one base from this, pointing to a likely read error. The chain has TRBV6-1 and TRBJ2-5; TRBD2 agrees at 14 bases. J lost 5 bases, V lost 8 bases, and 16 bases had no gene match. Per the germline V gene, CDR1 is MNHNS and CDR2 is SASEGT. There are 18 residues in the CDR3. The CDR3: CASRKPGLAGVVVETQYF. The CDR3 region has the DNA TGTGCCAGCCGCAAACCGGGACTAGCGGGAGTCGTGGTGGAGACCCAGTACTTC.

This clonotype was picked up many times. The gene calls are TRBV2 and TRBJ2-4; maybe TRBD1 (6 bases). The germline gives CDR1 SNHLY, CDR2 FYNNEI. Trimming took off 5 bases at V and 0 bases at J, with 14 bases between the two ends. The CDR3 loop spans 16 amino acids. The CDR3 loop is CASSPTGPLAKNIQYF. For the CDR3, the DNA is TGTGCCAGCAGTCCTACAGGGCCCCTAGCCAAAAACATTCAGTACTTC.

This clonotype was observed a few times. The gene calls are TRBV5-1 and TRBJ2-7, with D maybe TRBD2 (6 bases). The germline V gene encodes CDR1 SGHRS and CDR2 YFSETQ. This CDR3 contains 15 residues. Trimming shortened V by 2 bases and J by 4 bases, and 16 bases separated the two germline ends. As DNA, the CDR3 is TGCGCCAGCAGCTTCGACGGGGGATCTAATTACGAGCAGTACTTC. This encodes CASSFDGGSNYEQYF.

This chain joins TRBV4-3 and TRBJ2-7, with a tentative D call TRBD2 (5 bases). The V end was cut by 2 bases, the J end by 2 bases, with 16 bases between. The germline V gene encodes CDR1 LGHNA and CDR2 YSLEER. The CDR3 covers 16 residues. In nucleotides, the CDR3 is TGCGCCAGCAGCCAATCAGACGGACGAGGGACCTACGAGCAGTACTTC. Translated, it gives CASSQSDGRGTYEQYF.

The gene calls are TRBV7-9 and TRBJ1-5, with D possibly being TRBD1 (6 bases). V was trimmed by 4 bases and J by 5 bases, leaving 9 bases between them. The CDR3 contains 13 residues. CDR1 is SEHNR, CDR2 FQNEAQ, per germline (reference sequence). The CDR3: CASSSGADQPQHF. CDR3 in DNA: TGTGCCAGCAGCTCAGGGGCAGATCAGCCCCAGCATTTT.

This clonotype was seen repeatedly, ten times or more. The genes are TRBV6-1 and TRBJ2-4; D remains unclear. The CDR3 extends over 13 amino acids. V shed 10 bases and J shed 0 bases, with 10 bases lying between them. CDR1 MNHNS and CDR2 SASEGT come from the germline V gene. CDR3 residues: CATSSLAKNIQYF. The CDR3 DNA reads TGTGCCACCTCGTCACTAGCCAAAAACATTCAGTACTTC.

The CDR3: CASSSSGRGLTGNTIYF. The CDR3 DNA reads TGTGCCAGCAGCTCCTCTGGAAGGGGGCTTACTGGAAACACCATATATTTT. This rearrangement joins TRBV7-9 to TRBJ1-3; 7 bases agree with TRBD1. Trimming at V came to 4 bases and at J to 2 bases, leaving 11 bases not matched to a gene. The germline V gene has CDR1 SEHNR and CDR2 FQNEAQ (reference sequence). The length of the CDR3 is 17 residues.

The chain has TRBV6-1 and TRBJ1-5; possibly TRBD1 for D (5 bases). Germline V lookup: CDR1 MNHNS, CDR2 SASEGT. CDR3 length equals 16 residues. Deletions cut 7 bases from V and 1 base from J, with 17 bases between. The CDR3 loop reads CASKHAGTVSNQPQHF. CDR3 nucleotide sequence: TGTGCCAGCAAACACGCAGGGACGGTAAGCAATCAGCCCCAGCATTTT.

The table lists this clonotype with a few counts. V and J are TRBV12-3 or TRBV12-4 and TRBJ2-7, with 14 bases matching TRBD2. J lost 2 bases, V lost 5 bases, and 2 bases had no gene match. This CDR3 comprises 15 residues. The DNA of the CDR3 is TGTGCCAGCAGTAAGACTAGCGGGAGGGCCTACGAGCAGTACTTC. Its translation is CASSKTSGRAYEQYF.

CDR3 sequence (DNA): TGTGCCAGCAGCCCAACAGATACTTATGGCTACACCTTC. This codes for CASSPTDTYGYTF. This chain links TRBV9 with TRBJ1-2; no reliable D call. Trimming removed 4 bases from V and 5 bases from J, with 12 bases in between. This CDR3 is 13 amino acids long. CDR1 is SGDLS and CDR2 is YYNGEE in the germline V gene.